This T cell receptor (beta chain) is drawn from a study of tumor-infiltrating lymphocytes in primary liver carcinoma. Study overall: Samples returned roughly 3.5 to 7.5 million productive TCRbeta reads, a yield that was similar across tissue types.

The CDR3 is 14 residues long. Germline CDR1 and CDR2: SGHVS and FQNEAQ. V lost 9 bases and J lost 4; bases outside the gene matches: 9. This clonotype occurred a few times. Its specificity is unknown. Study-level findings and limits: Only about 7-24% of top clones appeared in all five tumor regions. A significantly higher top-250-clone fraction was found in tumors than in blood (p = 0.039).

Co-extraction of both nucleic acids (RNA and DNA) used about 17-33 mg of unsorted bulk tissue. Constant-region priming of roughly 500 ng total RNA yielded TCR beta cDNA. ARM-PCR was slightly modified, and three nested multiplex PCR rounds with it gave rise to the TCR beta libraries. Each of the first two PCR rounds ran roughly 9 cycles with TRBV1-TRBV30 forward and C-beta reverse primers. TCRdb fed the multiplex PCR reads into MiXCR, producing one record per CDR3 protein. The sample shows tens of thousands of distinct CDR3 sequences, over 65% of them seen only once. The chain recombines TRBV7-8 with TRBJ2-5, with 9 nucleotides matching TRBD1. The clonotype originates from a man between 35 and 55 years old with primary liver carcinoma and hepatitis B virus infection. The sample comprised liver tumor tissue from sampling region 4. Regarding subset: tumor region T4, right-lateral pole. CDR3 region: CASNITGGRETQYF. The CDR3 nucleotides are TGTGCCAGTAACATCACAGGGGGCAGAGAGACCCAGTACTTC.